This TCR beta chain originates from a study of identical twins. Study results and limitations: Beta out-of-frame sequences showed weaker excess twin sharing. Modeled out-of-frame TCR alpha sharing in monozygotic twins fell below observed levels.

Germline V gene data show CDR1 as MNHEY and CDR2 as SVGAGI. V lost 0 bases to trimming and J lost 0 bases, with 6 bases between them. This CDR3 spans 15 amino acids. TCRdb recomputed calls from the 5' RACE reads with MiXCR, one row per CDR3 protein. This sample has under 400,000 distinct CDR3 sequences, with roughly 9% found just once. In this sample, this clonotype turned up a few times. Its antigen is unknown. The source of this sequence is a woman between 45 and 60 years old in good health. The sample taken for sequencing was naive T cells sorted from blood. This chain joins TRBV6-5 and TRBJ1-3; D gene ambiguous. DNA for the CDR3: TGTGCCAGCAGTTACTCGAGGATCTCTGGAAACACCATATATTTT. Translation: CASSYSRISGNTIYF.